This T cell receptor (beta chain) was recovered during a study of T cell clones after liver transplantation. The overall study: Graft-donor-reactive sequences were compared with third-party-reactive TCRbeta sequences from pre-transplant mixed lymphocyte reactions.

The CDR3 runs to 16 residues. Germline V gives CDR1 MDHEN, CDR2 SYDVKM. Trimming stripped 2 bases from V and 0 bases from J, with 14 bases between. Profiled with immunoSEQ multiplex PCR; TCRdb holds only in-frame clones, not every one. The sample lists nearly 45,000 clones; about 82% were seen once. The receptor was isolated from a human patient who received a liver transplant. Part of the T cells may come from the graft donor. Sequenced here: CD4+ T cells from blood, sampled 24 months after liver transplant. This chain joins TRBV28 and TRBJ2-7; D is undetermined. This chain's CDR3 is CASSLVGQASSYEQYF. The CDR3 DNA follows: TGTGCCAGCAGTTTAGTGGGTCAGGCCAGCTCCTACGAGCAGTACTTC.